One sample yielded the 31 T cell receptor beta chains listed below, sequenced in a study of blood T cells in healthy people across ages. A second PCR of roughly 7 to 11 cycles used a sample-barcoded 5' primer and a J-beta primer mix. Via MiXCR, TCRdb re-called the 5' RACE reads, giving one row per CDR3 protein. Among roughly 790,000 distinct CDR3 sequences, around 40% were seen once, and the ten largest hold about 20%. The specimen sequenced was blood. These receptors all stem from a woman in her sixties in good health.

There are many counts of this clonotype. The chain carries TRBV3-1 and TRBJ2-1, with 7 bases identical to TRBD2. The CDR3 extends over 16 amino acids. V shed 5 bases and J 0 bases; nucleotides not matched to a gene: 7. Germline assignment: CDR1 LGHDT and CDR2 YNNKEL (reference sequence). The CDR3 DNA is TGTGCCAGCAGCATCGGACTAGACCTCTCCTACAATGAGCAGTTCTTC. Residues: CASSIGLDLSYNEQFF.

This CDR3 is CASSAPGTGGPGYTF. The CDR3 bases are TGTGCCAGCAGCGCACCCGGGACAGGGGGGCCTGGCTACACCTTC. J is TRBJ1-2 and V is TRBV7-2, with 11 bases matching TRBD1. Germline V gene sequence: CDR1 SGHTA, CDR2 FQGNSA. CDR3 length: 15 amino acids. V dropped 5 bases and J dropped 7; count of bases not matched to a gene: 9.

The chain links TRBV7-6 to TRBJ2-5; tentative D call: TRBD1 (5 bases). The CDR3 is 15 residues long. Trimming stripped 2 bases from V and 1 base from J, with 11 bases between. Germline assignment: CDR1 SGHVS and CDR2 FNYEAQ. This chain's CDR3 is CASSLLDTSQETQYF. CDR3 DNA: TGTGCCAGCAGCTTACTGGACACTTCCCAAGAGACCCAGTACTTC.

The chain recombines TRBV5-1 with TRBJ2-1, with 16 bases lining up with TRBD2. The CDR3 totals 16 residues. Germline trimming cut 2 bases from V and 7 bases from J; bases unmatched to any gene: 3. Germline CDR1 and CDR2: SGHRS and YFSETQ. The CDR3, as DNA: TGCGCCAGCAGCTTTGGGACTAGCGGGGGGGGGAATGAGCAGTTCTTC. It translates to CASSFGTSGGGNEQFF.

The chain couples TRBV3-1 to TRBJ2-1, with 12 bases lining up with TRBD2. With 3 bases clipped from V and 1 base from J, the junction kept 1 base outside the gene matches. The length of the CDR3 is 16 residues. Germline CDR1 is LGHDT and CDR2 is YNNKEL (reference sequence). DNA for the CDR3: TGTGCCAGCAGCCAGACTAGCGGGAGTTCCTACAATGAGCAGTTCTTC. It yields the protein CASSQTSGSSYNEQFF.

This clonotype came up many times. The chain is built from TRBV20-1 and TRBJ2-1; 12 bases are a match to TRBD2. Germline CDR1 and CDR2: DFQATT and SNEGSKA (reference sequence). The CDR3 has 17 residues. Trimming at V came to 1 base and at J to 8 bases, leaving 12 bases not matched to a gene. CDR3 protein: CSARVLAGGPVPHEQFF. CDR3 nucleotides: TGCAGTGCTAGAGTGCTAGCGGGAGGGCCGGTGCCCCATGAGCAGTTCTTC.

This clonotype was seen a handful of times. This chain joins TRBV10-3 and TRBJ1-6; 7 bases agree with TRBD1. The V and J ends lost 5 bases and 8 bases, in that order; junction bases with no gene match: 9. The CDR3 contains 15 residues. The germline V gene encodes CDR1 ENHRY and CDR2 SYGVKD. This chain's CDR3 is CAISQGGQQDSPLHF. The CDR3 region has the DNA TGTGCCATCAGTCAGGGGGGACAACAAGATTCACCCCTCCACTTT.

This clonotype was counted between two and nine times. The V call is TRBV20-1, the J call TRBJ1-5; the D is unclear. The CDR3 spans 13 residues. V lost 1 base and J lost 5, with 9 bases in between. Germline values: CDR1 DFQATT, CDR2 SNEGSKA (reference sequence). CDR3 DNA: TGCAGTGCTAGAGGTGCCAGATATCAGCCCCAGCATTTT. This encodes CSARGARYQPQHF.

J is TRBJ2-7 and V is TRBV6-1, with D hard to call. Germline lookup yields CDR1 MNHNS and CDR2 SASEGT. V lost 4 bases and J 3 bases, leaving 13 bases between the germline ends. The CDR3 has 14 amino acids. Here the CDR3 reads CASSGHEGLYEQYF. The CDR3 DNA is TGTGCCAGCAGTGGCCATGAAGGTCTCTACGAGCAGTACTTC.

This clonotype was seen a handful of times. The rearrangement links TRBV7-8 to TRBJ1-2, with 10 bases that match TRBD1. The CDR3 loop spans 14 amino acids. The junction had 6 bases not matched to a gene; V was cut back by 3 bases and J by 8 bases. CDR1 SGHVS and CDR2 FQNEAQ come from the germline V gene. The CDR3 protein is CASSLTGGERGYTF. DNA of the CDR3: TGTGCCAGCAGCTTGACAGGGGGCGAAAGGGGCTACACCTTC.

This chain links TRBV28 with TRBJ2-7; the D gene could be TRBD1 or TRBD2 (6 bases each). This CDR3 is built from 17 residues. Looked up from germline, CDR1 is MDHEN and CDR2 is SYDVKM. Trimming took off 4 bases at V and 1 base at J, with 20 bases between the two ends. CDR3 in DNA: TGTGCCAGCAGTTCCAACTGGGGCAGGGGAGGTTCCTACGAGCAGTACTTC. Amino acids: CASSSNWGRGGSYEQYF.

This clonotype came up many times. This chain uses TRBV4-1 with TRBJ1-2; a possible D gene is TRBD1 (5 bases). Germline V CDR1 and CDR2: MGHRA, YSYEKL. V lost 3 bases and J 0 bases, leaving 11 bases between the germline ends. This CDR3 comprises 15 residues. The CDR3: CASSQTAYPNYGYTF. CDR3 bases: TGCGCCAGCAGCCAGACAGCCTACCCTAACTATGGCTACACCTTC.

This chain connects TRBV29-1 to TRBJ1-2; D ambiguous. Germline CDR1 and CDR2: SQVTM and ANQGSEA. V shed 7 bases and J shed 4 bases, with 19 bases lying between them. The CDR3 has 14 amino acids. The CDR3 DNA reads TGCAGCGCCGAAACCAGTGGAGGGCCCTATGGCTACACCTTC. Its protein is CSAETSGGPYGYTF.

In its sample, this clonotype was seen a few times. The chain has TRBV7-2 and TRBJ2-7; perhaps TRBD1 as D (6 bases). Germline assignment: CDR1 SGHTA and CDR2 FQGNSA. CDR3 length: 15 residues. Deletions cut 3 bases from V and 3 bases from J, with 15 bases between. The DNA of the CDR3 is TGTGCCAGCAGCTTGCATCGGGTAGGGGGCTACGAGCAGTACTTC. Its protein product is CASSLHRVGGYEQYF.

The chain couples TRBV4-2 to TRBJ2-3; TRBD1 or TRBD2 may be the D gene (6 bases each). The ends were cut back, 4 bases at V and 3 bases at J, with 20 bases in the middle. The germline V gene has CDR1 LGHNA and CDR2 YNFKEQ. This CDR3 region has 17 residues. The CDR3 here is CASSLDRDSTGTDTQYF. The CDR3 bases are TGTGCCAGCAGCCTAGACCGGGACTCCACAGGGACAGATACGCAGTATTTT.

In the case of this clonotype: With a much larger clone just one base away, this may be a read error. The chain recombines TRBV2 with TRBJ2-7, with D uncertain. Germline CDR1 and CDR2: SNHLY and FYNNEI. This CDR3 spans 11 amino acids. Trimming pared 6 bases from V and 4 bases from J, leaving 7 bases between. CDR3 residues: CASRALYEQYF. The CDR3 bases are TGTGCCAGCAGAGCCCTTTACGAGCAGTACTTC.

The rearrangement uses TRBV7-3 and TRBJ1-2; 7 bases map to TRBD1. V shed 3 bases, J shed 3 bases, and the junction held 13 bases outside the gene matches. Germline CDR1 is SGHTA and CDR2 is FQGTGA. The CDR3 totals 17 residues. CDR3 DNA: TGTGCCAGCAGCTTCGTAAGACGCGACAGGGATTACTATGGCTACACCTTC. This translates into CASSFVRRDRDYYGYTF. The entire variable domain, with the rest obtained from reference TRBV7-3 and TRBJ1-2, is as follows: GAGVSQTPSNKVTEKGKYVELRCDPISGHTALYWYRQSLGQGPEFLIYFQGTGAADDSGLPNDRFFAVRPEGSVSTLKIQRTERGDSAVYLCASSFVRRDRDYYGYTFGSGTRLTVV.

This clonotype showed up just a few times. A read error may account for a junction end that differs from germline. J is TRBJ2-5 and V is TRBV9; tentative D call: TRBD2 (6 bases). Germline CDR1 and CDR2: SGDLS and YYNGEE. This CDR3 region has 16 residues. The CDR3 loop is CASSVAPGLDQETQYF. CDR3 coding DNA: TGTGCCAGCAGCGTAGCCCCGGGACTGGACCAGGAGACCCAGTACTTC.

J is TRBJ2-1 and V is TRBV7-3; 10 positions agree with TRBD2. V lost 5 bases and J lost 10; bases outside the gene matches: 14. Germline V lookup: CDR1 SGHTA, CDR2 FQGTGA. There are 16 residues in the CDR3. The CDR3: CASSPTGSGGDGEQFF. The CDR3 region has the DNA TGTGCCAGCAGCCCCACCGGGAGCGGGGGGGATGGGGAGCAGTTCTTC. Combining the CDR3 with reference TRBV7-3 and TRBJ2-1 gives the whole variable domain GAGVSQTPSNKVTEKGKYVELRCDPISGHTALYWYRQSLGQGPEFLIYFQGTGAADDSGLPNDRFFAVRPEGSVSTLKIQRTERGDSAVYLCASSPTGSGGDGEQFFGPGTRLTVL.

There are a few counts of this clonotype. J is TRBJ2-1 and V is TRBV9; TRBD2 aligns across 7 bases. V was clipped by 0 bases and J by 0 bases; unmatched bases: 3. Germline values: CDR1 SGDLS, CDR2 YYNGEE. There are 16 residues in the CDR3. The CDR3 protein is CASSVGAGVSYNEQFF. The CDR3 nucleotides read TGTGCCAGCAGCGTAGGGGCGGGAGTCTCCTACAATGAGCAGTTCTTC.

The chain's CDR3 is CASSFLVSAVAGYSSYEQYF. The CDR3 region has the DNA TGTGCCAGCAGCTTCTTGGTTTCCGCGGTAGCGGGCTATAGCTCCTACGAGCAGTACTTC. The chain joins TRBV7-9 to TRBJ2-7, with 7 nucleotides matching TRBD2. Germline assignment: CDR1 SEHNR and CDR2 FQNEAQ (reference sequence). This CDR3 region has 20 residues. Trimming at V came to 3 bases and at J to 0 bases, leaving 20 bases not matched to a gene.

The V gene is TRBV25-1, the J gene TRBJ2-7; 8 nucleotides line up with TRBD2. Germline CDR1 MGHDK, CDR2 SYGVNS. V trimming: 6 bases; J trimming: 0 bases; junction bases outside the gene matches: 13. The CDR3 totals 17 residues. The CDR3: CASSREGGTASSYEQYF. The CDR3 coding sequence is TGTGCCAGCAGCCGGGAGGGCGGGACGGCGAGCTCCTACGAGCAGTACTTC.

This chain links TRBV7-2 with TRBJ2-7, with 12 nucleotides matching TRBD2. The V segment lost 6 bases and the J segment 6 bases; nucleotides outside the gene matches: 6. This CDR3 is 14 amino acids long. Per germline, CDR1 SGHTA and CDR2 FQGNSA. DNA of the CDR3: TGTGCCAGCAGGACTAGCGGGAGTCCCCCCGAGCAGTACTTC. This translates into CASRTSGSPPEQYF.

The rearrangement joins TRBV7-2 to TRBJ2-5; tentatively, D is TRBD1 (6 bases). The assigned J gene may be wrong: the sequence end matches TRBJ2-7 better. CDR3 length equals 16 residues. The germline gives CDR1 SGHTA, CDR2 FQGNSA. The CDR3 sequence: CATSDSSTGPIYEQYF. CDR3 DNA sequence: TGTGCCACCAGTGATTCCTCCACAGGGCCCATCTACGAGCAGTACTTC.

V gene TRBV7-9 combines with J gene TRBJ2-5; tentative D call: TRBD2 (6 bases). V was shortened by 5 bases and J by 1 base, with 23 bases between the two germline ends. Germline CDR1 is SEHNR and CDR2 is FQNEAQ (reference sequence). The CDR3 length is 18 residues. CDR3 sequence (DNA): TGTGCCAGCAGCGCGCGGGGCCTGCCCCAAAACCTCCAAGAGACCCAGTACTTC. Its protein product is CASSARGLPQNLQETQYF.

This clonotype was seen more than once but under ten times. A much larger clone differs from this one at a single base, so this may be a read error. The chain joins TRBV29-1 to TRBJ2-1; D is ambiguous. With the DNA end fitting TRBJ2-7 better, the J assignment may be wrong. The CDR3 runs to 16 residues. Germline V gene sequence: CDR1 SQVTM, CDR2 ANQGSEA. The CDR3 region has the DNA TGCAGCGTTGTAGGCTCGGCGGTCAGCTCCTACAATGAGCAGTACTTC. Its protein product is CSVVGSAVSSYNEQYF.

This chain links TRBV10-3 with TRBJ2-5; D remains ambiguous. This CDR3 has 13 amino acids. V dropped 2 bases and J dropped 2 bases, with 6 bases sitting between them. The germline CDR1 and CDR2 sequences are ENHRY and SYGVKD. CDR3 sequence: CAISEGQQETQYF. The CDR3 DNA is TGTGCCATCAGTGAGGGGCAGCAAGAGACCCAGTACTTC.

The CDR3 DNA follows: TGTGCCAGCTTGGGCCACGAACTGGCAGCTTTCTTT. Encoded protein: CASLGHELAAFF. V gene TRBV28 combines with J gene TRBJ1-1; D call uncertain. Germline CDR1 reads MDHEN; CDR2 reads SYDVKM. There are 12 residues in the CDR3. V was shortened by 8 bases and J by 10 bases, with 17 bases between the two germline ends. The full variable domain, rest sourced from reference TRBV28 and TRBJ1-1, is DVKVTQSSRYLVKRTGEKVFLECVQDMDHENMFWYRQDPGLGLRLIYFSYDVKMKEKGDIPEGYSVSREKKERFSLILESASTNQTSMYLCASLGHELAAFFGQGTRLTVV.

This clonotype was detected a few times. In DNA form, the CDR3 reads TGTGCCAGCAGCGGCCGGGACAATAGACGTTTCGGACATGCAGATACGCAGTATTTT. Translating it yields CASSGRDNRRFGHADTQYF. This chain uses TRBV7-9 with TRBJ2-3; D is perhaps TRBD1 (6 bases). In germline, CDR1 is SEHNR, CDR2 FQNEAQ (reference sequence). The length of the CDR3 is 19 residues. Trimming took 5 bases from V and 4 from J, leaving 28 bases between them. Complete variable domain (other parts from reference TRBV7-9 and TRBJ2-3): DTGVSQNPRHKITKRGQNVTFRCDPISEHNRLYWYRQTLGQGPEFLTYFQNEAQLEKSRLLSDRFSAERPKGSFSTLEIQRTEQGDSAMYLCASSGRDNRRFGHADTQYFGPGTRLTVL.

The J gene is TRBJ1-1, the V gene TRBV12-3 or TRBV12-4; D gene unclear. The CDR3 spans 13 residues. Trimming took 7 bases from V and 4 from J, leaving 13 bases between them. The CDR3 coding sequence is TGTGCCAGCATCTATTTGGGAGGCACTGAAGCTTTCTTT. It yields the protein CASIYLGGTEAFF.

This chain links TRBV5-1 with TRBJ2-3; 7 bases align to TRBD2. Per germline, CDR1 SGHRS and CDR2 YFSETQ. The CDR3 is 16 amino acids. With 4 bases clipped from V and 1 base from J, the junction kept 9 bases outside the gene matches. Here the CDR3 reads CASSRGGSMGTDTQYF. CDR3 coding DNA: TGCGCCAGCAGCCGCGGGGGTAGCATGGGCACAGATACGCAGTATTTT.